This T cell receptor (beta chain) was obtained from a study of CD8 T cells in ankylosing spondylitis. This clonotype appeared a few times. Its target is not known. Quantitative barcoded 5'-RACE was used to prepare TCR beta libraries. Each CDR3 protein gets one entry after TCRdb re-called the 5' RACE reads with MiXCR. Of 200,000 to 250,000 distinct CDR3 sequences listed, 15% to 20% are singletons. Per germline, CDR1 MNHEY and CDR2 SVGAGI. The CDR3 covers 13 residues. Trimming left V 2 bases short and J 3 bases short, with 5 bases between. Study-wide results and limits: Reportedly, significant enrichment of disease-linked clones occurred in matched ankylosing spondylitis synovial fluid. Earlier work had already found some motif variants in reactive arthritis synovial fluid and blood. Seemingly distinctive of ankylosing spondylitis blood was a TCR beta motif formed by eight highly homologous variants. Relatively rare in peripheral blood, disease-linked clones were also CD8+.

Sequencing input: blood, either unsorted or a sorted T cell fraction (not recorded which). J is TRBJ1-5 and V is TRBV6-5; no clear D. The sequence derives from a male donor with ankylosing spondylitis. The DNA of the CDR3 is TGTGCCAGCAGTTACGACCTCAATCAGCCCCAGCATTTT. It is translated as CASSYDLNQPQHF.